These 17 T cell receptor beta chains originate from one sample sequenced in a study of PD-1 blockade in mismatch repair-deficient tumors. Sequenced by immunoSEQ multiplex PCR; TCRdb stores in-frame clones only, minus some. The sample shows approximately 40,000 clones, 75% to 85% of them seen only once. This material consisted of peripheral blood, taken 4 weeks after starting pembrolizumab. These receptor sequences come from an adult with mismatch repair-deficient cancer.

There are a few counts of this clone. V gene TRBV19 combines with J gene TRBJ2-1; 9 bases line up with TRBD1. Germline CDR1 and CDR2: LNHDA and SQIVND (reference sequence). V lost 5 bases and J lost 7; bases outside the gene matches: 12. This CDR3 has 16 residues. CDR3 sequence: CASSVTGTGMRNEQFF. The CDR3 DNA reads as TGTGCCAGTAGTGTCACCGGGACAGGGATGAGGAATGAGCAGTTCTTC.

J is TRBJ2-1 and V is TRBV5-1, with TRBD2 as a possible D gene (6 bases). Trimming took off 0 bases at V and 0 bases at J, with 10 bases between the two ends. The CDR3 is 16 amino acids. Germline values: CDR1 SGHRS, CDR2 YFSETQ. CDR3 nucleotide sequence: TGCGCCAGCAGCTTGGTCGGGGGAAGCTCCTACAATGAGCAGTTCTTC. It encodes CASSLVGGSSYNEQFF.

The chain combines TRBV7-6 with TRBJ1-3; a possible D gene is TRBD1 (5 bases). CDR3 size: 17 residues. Deletions cut 1 base from V and 2 bases from J, with 15 bases between. Germline CDR1 reads SGHVS; CDR2 reads FNYEAQ. In nucleotides, the CDR3 is TGTGCCAGCAGCTTAGTGTATAGGGGTGGCACTGGAAACACCATATATTTT. As protein: CASSLVYRGGTGNTIYF.

CDR3 sequence (DNA): TGTGCCAGTAGTGGAAAAGCCTACTCTGGGGCCAACGTCCTGACTTTC. This encodes CASSGKAYSGANVLTF. V is TRBV19 and J is TRBJ2-6; D unclear. This CDR3 contains 16 residues. V shed 5 bases and J shed 0 bases, with 11 bases lying between them. Per germline, CDR1 LNHDA and CDR2 SQIVND (reference sequence).

The V gene is TRBV30, the J gene TRBJ1-4; maybe TRBD1 (5 bases). The CDR3 has 16 amino acids. Trimming pared 0 bases from V and 0 bases from J, leaving 11 bases between. Germline CDR1 reads GTSNPN; CDR2 reads SVGIG (reference sequence). The CDR3, as DNA: TGTGCCTGGAGTGTAAAGGGGTTTGCAACTAATGAAAAACTGTTTTTT. Its translation is CAWSVKGFATNEKLFF.

CDR3 sequence: CASRGISSYEQYF. The CDR3 bases are TGTGCCAGCAGGGGGATTTCCTCCTACGAGCAGTACTTC. This rearrangement joins TRBV6-6 to TRBJ2-7; D is unresolved. Germline lookup yields CDR1 MNHNY and CDR2 SVGAGI (reference sequence). V was clipped by 6 bases and J by 0 bases, with 9 bases between them. This CDR3 has 13 residues.

This chain uses TRBV13 with TRBJ2-5, with 7 bases identical to TRBD2. Germline assignment: CDR1 PRHDT and CDR2 FYEKMQ (reference sequence). CDR3 length: 14 amino acids. Trimming removed 3 bases from V and 4 bases from J; junction bases left unmatched: 5. As DNA, the CDR3 is TGTGCCAGCAGCTTCCCCCAGCGGGGAGAGACCCAGTACTTC. Residues: CASSFPQRGETQYF.

The rearrangement uses TRBV28 and TRBJ2-2; 10 bases fit TRBD1. V trimming: 1 base; J trimming: 1 base; junction bases outside the gene matches: 15. CDR3 length equals 21 residues. The germline V gene has CDR1 MDHEN and CDR2 SYDVKM. CDR3 DNA sequence: TGTGCCAGCAGTTTATTTGGGCCGCTGGGGCGGGACAGGGGGAACACCGGGGAGCTGTTTTTT. Translation gives CASSLFGPLGRDRGNTGELFF.

CDR3 nucleotides: TGCAGCGTTCGACCCCGGGACGATACGCAGTATTTT. It codes for CSVRPRDDTQYF. The chain links TRBV29-1 to TRBJ2-3; the D call may be TRBD1 or TRBD2 (5 bases each). The CDR3 runs to 12 residues. Trimming removed 5 bases from V and 6 bases from J, with 12 bases in between. Germline-derived CDR1 and CDR2 are SQVTM and ANQGSEA.

In its sample, this clone is medium-sized. The chain uses TRBV19 and TRBJ2-2; D may be TRBD2 (6 bases). Trimming stripped 5 bases from V and 6 bases from J, with 13 bases between. This CDR3 has 14 residues. Germline V gene data show CDR1 as LNHDA and CDR2 as SQIVND (reference sequence). The CDR3 sequence: CASSLAAGPGELFF. Written as DNA, the CDR3 is TGTGCCAGTAGTTTAGCGGCCGGCCCCGGGGAGCTGTTTTTT.

The gene calls are TRBV28 and TRBJ2-7; 9 bases map to TRBD1. J gave up 2 bases and V 4 bases, and 6 bases lay outside the gene matches. CDR3 length: 15 amino acids. In germline, CDR1 is MDHEN, CDR2 SYDVKM. As DNA, the CDR3 is TGTGCCAGCAGTTACTCTGGGACAGGGACCTACGAGCAGTACTTC. This codes for CASSYSGTGTYEQYF. The entire variable domain, with the rest obtained from reference TRBV28 and TRBJ2-7, is as follows: DVKVTQSSRYLVKRTGEKVFLECVQDMDHENMFWYRQDPGLGLRLIYFSYDVKMKEKGDIPEGYSVSREKKERFSLILESASTNQTSMYLCASSYSGTGTYEQYFGPGTRLTVT.

V is TRBV2 and J is TRBJ2-7; TRBD2 aligns across 7 bases. Germline CDR1 reads SNHLY; CDR2 reads FYNNEI. This CDR3 has 14 residues. With 4 bases clipped from V and 2 bases from J, the junction kept 5 bases outside the gene matches. CDR3 sequence: CASSVGGGTYEQYF. The CDR3 DNA is TGTGCCAGCAGTGTGGGGGGGGGAACCTACGAGCAGTACTTC.

CDR3 DNA sequence: TGCGCCAGCAGCCAAGATGTAGGCTACGAGCAGTACTTC. It translates to CASSQDVGYEQYF. The V gene is TRBV4-1, the J gene TRBJ2-7, with D uncertain. V was clipped by 0 bases and J by 3 bases, with 6 bases between them. The CDR3 is made up of 13 amino acids. Germline V gene data show CDR1 as MGHRA and CDR2 as YSYEKL.

The V gene is TRBV19, the J gene TRBJ1-2; weak D call: TRBD1 (6 bases). Germline V lookup: CDR1 LNHDA, CDR2 SQIVND (reference sequence). CDR3 length: 13 residues. Trimming took off 5 bases at V and 8 bases at J, with 15 bases between the two ends. The CDR3 sequence: CASSPGQWEGYTF. The CDR3 DNA reads TGTGCCAGTAGTCCAGGACAGTGGGAAGGCTACACCTTC.

The chain has TRBV6-1 and TRBJ1-5; 8 nucleotides line up with TRBD1. The CDR3 consists of 14 residues. V lost 4 bases to trimming and J lost 7 bases; unmatched junction nucleotides: 6. Germline V gene data show CDR1 as MNHNS and CDR2 as SASEGT. This CDR3 is CASSASRGLQPQHF. The CDR3 DNA reads TGTGCCAGCAGTGCCAGCAGGGGGCTCCAGCCCCAGCATTTT.

The rearrangement uses TRBV11-2 and TRBJ2-6; D gene uncertain. CDR1 is SGHAT and CDR2 is FQNNGV in the germline V gene. CDR3 length: 17 residues. Between the trimmed V and J ends, which lost 1 base and 0 bases, there was a span of 10 bases. As DNA, the CDR3 is TGTGCCAGCAGCTTAGGTCCAGGACCCTCTGGGGCCAACGTCCTGACTTTC. Translated, it gives CASSLGPGPSGANVLTF.

The V call is TRBV16, the J call TRBJ2-6; 10 nucleotides agree with TRBD1. After removal of 0 bases from V and 0 bases from J, the junction contained 5 bases not matched to a gene. This CDR3 is built from 19 residues. The germline gives CDR1 KGHSY, CDR2 FQNENV. The CDR3 region is CASSQSRDRGGSGANVLTF. In DNA form, the CDR3 reads TGTGCCAGCAGCCAATCGCGGGACAGGGGAGGCTCTGGGGCCAACGTCCTGACTTTC.